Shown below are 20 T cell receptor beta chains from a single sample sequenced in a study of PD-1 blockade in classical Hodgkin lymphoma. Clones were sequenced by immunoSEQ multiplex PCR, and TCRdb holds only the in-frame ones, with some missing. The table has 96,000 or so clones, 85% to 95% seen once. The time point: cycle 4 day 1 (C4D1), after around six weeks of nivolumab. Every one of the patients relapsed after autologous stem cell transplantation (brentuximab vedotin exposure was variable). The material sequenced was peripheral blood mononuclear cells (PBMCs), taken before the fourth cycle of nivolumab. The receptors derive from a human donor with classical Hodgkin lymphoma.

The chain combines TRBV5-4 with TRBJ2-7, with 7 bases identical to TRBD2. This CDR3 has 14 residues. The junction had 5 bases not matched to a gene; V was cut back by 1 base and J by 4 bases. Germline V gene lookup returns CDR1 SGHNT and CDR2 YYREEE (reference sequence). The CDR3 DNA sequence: TGTGCCAGCAGCTTGAAGGGAGGGTTGTACGAGCAGTACTTC. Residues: CASSLKGGLYEQYF.

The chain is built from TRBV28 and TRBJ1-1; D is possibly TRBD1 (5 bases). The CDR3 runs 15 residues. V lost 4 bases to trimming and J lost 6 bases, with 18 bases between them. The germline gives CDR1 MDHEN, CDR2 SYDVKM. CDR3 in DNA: TGTGCCAGCAGTTCGTCCGGCGGCCTGGGGGCTGAAGCTTTCTTT. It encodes CASSSSGGLGAEAFF.

The CDR3 loop is CASSSEQSSYNEQFF. CDR3 nucleotide sequence: TGTGCCAGCAGCTCCGAGCAGAGCTCCTACAATGAGCAGTTCTTC. V usage is TRBV11-1 and J usage is TRBJ2-1, with D hard to call. This CDR3 comprises 15 residues. The V gene lost 4 bases and the J gene lost 0 bases, with 10 bases spanning the gap. Germline values: CDR1 SGHAT, CDR2 FQDESV (reference sequence).

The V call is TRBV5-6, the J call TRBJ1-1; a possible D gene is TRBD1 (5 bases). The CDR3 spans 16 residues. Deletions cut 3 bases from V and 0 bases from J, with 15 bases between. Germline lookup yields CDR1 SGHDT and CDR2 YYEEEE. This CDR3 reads CASSYYPGTVNTEAFF. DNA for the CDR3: TGTGCCAGCAGCTATTACCCCGGGACGGTGAACACTGAAGCTTTCTTT.

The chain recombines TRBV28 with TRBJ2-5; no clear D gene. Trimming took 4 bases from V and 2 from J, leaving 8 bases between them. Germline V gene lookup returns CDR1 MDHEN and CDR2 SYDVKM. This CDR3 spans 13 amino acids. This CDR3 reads CASSSSTQETQYF. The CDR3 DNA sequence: TGTGCCAGCAGTTCGTCGACTCAAGAGACCCAGTACTTC.

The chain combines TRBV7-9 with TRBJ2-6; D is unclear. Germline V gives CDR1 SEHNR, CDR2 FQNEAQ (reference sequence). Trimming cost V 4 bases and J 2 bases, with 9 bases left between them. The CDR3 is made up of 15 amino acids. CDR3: CASSSDNPGANVLTF. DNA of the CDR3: TGTGCCAGCAGCTCCGATAACCCTGGGGCCAACGTCCTGACTTTC.

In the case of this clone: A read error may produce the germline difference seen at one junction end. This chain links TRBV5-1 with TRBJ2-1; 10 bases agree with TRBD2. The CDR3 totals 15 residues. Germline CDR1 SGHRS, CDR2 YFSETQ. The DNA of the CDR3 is TGCGCCTGCAGGGATGTACTAGCGGGAAAAACGGAGCAGTTCTTC. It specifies CACRDVLAGKTEQFF.

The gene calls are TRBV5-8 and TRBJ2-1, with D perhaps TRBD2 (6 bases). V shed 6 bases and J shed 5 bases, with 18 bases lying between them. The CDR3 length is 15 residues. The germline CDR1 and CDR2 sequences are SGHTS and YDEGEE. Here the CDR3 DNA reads TGTGCCAGCACCCCGATGGGGGGATCGAACAATGAGCAGTTCTTC. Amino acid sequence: CASTPMGGSNNEQFF.

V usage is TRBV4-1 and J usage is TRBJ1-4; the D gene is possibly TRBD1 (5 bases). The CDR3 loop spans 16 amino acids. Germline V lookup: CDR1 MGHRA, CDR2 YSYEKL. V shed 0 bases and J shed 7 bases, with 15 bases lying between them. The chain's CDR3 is CASSQDVVGTGEKLFF. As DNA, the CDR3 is TGCGCCAGCAGCCAAGATGTAGTGGGGACGGGTGAAAAACTGTTTTTT.

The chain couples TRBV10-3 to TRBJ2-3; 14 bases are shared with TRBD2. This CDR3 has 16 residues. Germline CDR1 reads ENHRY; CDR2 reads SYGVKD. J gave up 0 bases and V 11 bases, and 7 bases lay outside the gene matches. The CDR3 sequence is CAAGTSGGVSTDTQYF. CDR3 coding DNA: TGTGCCGCCGGGACTAGCGGGGGAGTTAGCACAGATACGCAGTATTTT.

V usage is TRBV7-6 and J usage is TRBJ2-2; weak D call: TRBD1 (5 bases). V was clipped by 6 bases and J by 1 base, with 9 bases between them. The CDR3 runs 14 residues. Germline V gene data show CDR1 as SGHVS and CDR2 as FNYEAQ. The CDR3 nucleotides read TGTGCCAGCAGATCTACAGGGAACACCGGGGAGCTGTTTTTT. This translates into CASRSTGNTGELFF. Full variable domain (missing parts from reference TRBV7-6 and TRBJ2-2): GAGVSQSPRYKVTKRGQDVALRCDPISGHVSLYWYRQALGQGPEFLTYFNYEAQQDKSGLPNDRFSAERPEGSISTLTIQRTEQRDSAMYRCASRSTGNTGELFFGEGSRLTVL.

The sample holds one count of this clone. CDR3 sequence reads: CASSFTGGPYEQFF. As DNA, the CDR3 is TGTGCCAGCAGTTTTACGGGAGGGCCATATGAGCAGTTCTTC. This rearrangement joins TRBV27 to TRBJ2-1; 8 bases line up with TRBD2. This CDR3 is built from 14 residues. J gave up 8 bases and V 3 bases, and 6 bases lay outside the gene matches. Germline V lookup: CDR1 MNHEY, CDR2 SMNVEV (reference sequence).

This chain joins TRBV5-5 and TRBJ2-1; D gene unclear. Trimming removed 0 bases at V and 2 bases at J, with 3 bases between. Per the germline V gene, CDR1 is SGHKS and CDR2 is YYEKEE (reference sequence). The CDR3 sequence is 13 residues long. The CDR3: CASSLGPYNEQFF. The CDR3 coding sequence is TGTGCCAGCAGCTTGGGGCCCTACAATGAGCAGTTCTTC.

The CDR3 region is CASSIGFLSSYNEQFF. The CDR3 DNA follows: TGTGCCAGTAGTATAGGTTTCCTCAGCTCCTACAATGAGCAGTTCTTC. V usage is TRBV19 and J usage is TRBJ2-1; D is ambiguous. This CDR3 contains 16 residues. Germline CDR1 LNHDA, CDR2 SQIVND (reference sequence). V lost 1 base and J 0 bases, leaving 10 bases between the germline ends. Filled out from reference TRBV19 and TRBJ2-1, the complete variable domain reads DGGITQSPKYLFRKEGQNVTLSCEQNLNHDAMYWYRQDPGQGLRLIYYSQIVNDFQKGDIAEGYSVSREKKESFPLTVTSAQKNPTAFYLCASSIGFLSSYNEQFFGPGTRLTVL.

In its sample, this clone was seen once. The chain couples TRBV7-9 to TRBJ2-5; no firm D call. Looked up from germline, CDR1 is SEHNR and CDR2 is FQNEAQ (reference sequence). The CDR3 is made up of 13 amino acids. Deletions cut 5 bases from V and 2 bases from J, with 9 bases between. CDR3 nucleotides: TGTGCCAGCAGCCCCCTTTCTCAAGAGACCCAGTACTTC. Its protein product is CASSPLSQETQYF. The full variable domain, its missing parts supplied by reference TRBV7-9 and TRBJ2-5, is DTGVSQNPRHKITKRGQNVTFRCDPISEHNRLYWYRQTLGQGPEFLTYFQNEAQLEKSRLLSDRFSAERPKGSFSTLEIQRTEQGDSAMYLCASSPLSQETQYFGPGTRLLVL.

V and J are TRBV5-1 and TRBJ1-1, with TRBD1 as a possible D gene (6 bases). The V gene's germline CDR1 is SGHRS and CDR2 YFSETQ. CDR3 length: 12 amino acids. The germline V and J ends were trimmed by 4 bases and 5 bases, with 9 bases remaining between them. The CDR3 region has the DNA TGCGCCAGCAGCGGGGGGCGGACTGAAGCTTTCTTT. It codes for CASSGGRTEAFF.

The CDR3 DNA follows: TGTGCCAGCAGCCAGGGACAGGCCCTAGAGGGCTACACCTTC. It encodes CASSQGQALEGYTF. This chain links TRBV5-6 with TRBJ1-2; 8 bases agree with TRBD1. This CDR3 contains 14 residues. Germline assignment: CDR1 SGHDT and CDR2 YYEEEE. V shed 4 bases and J 8 bases; nucleotides not matched to a gene: 10.

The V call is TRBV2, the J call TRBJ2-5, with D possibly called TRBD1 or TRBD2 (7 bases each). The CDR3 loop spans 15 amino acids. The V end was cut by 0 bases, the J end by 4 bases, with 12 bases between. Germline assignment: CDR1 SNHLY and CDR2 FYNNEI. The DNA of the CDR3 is TGTGCCAGCAGTGAAGCCGGCAGGGGGGGAGAGACCCAGTACTTC. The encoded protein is CASSEAGRGGETQYF.

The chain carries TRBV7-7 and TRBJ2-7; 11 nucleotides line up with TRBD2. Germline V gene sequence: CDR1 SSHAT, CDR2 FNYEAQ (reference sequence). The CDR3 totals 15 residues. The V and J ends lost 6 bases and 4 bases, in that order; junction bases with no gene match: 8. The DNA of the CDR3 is TGTGCCAGCAGTCGGACGACTAGCGGGAAGTACGAGCAGTACTTC. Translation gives CASSRTTSGKYEQYF.

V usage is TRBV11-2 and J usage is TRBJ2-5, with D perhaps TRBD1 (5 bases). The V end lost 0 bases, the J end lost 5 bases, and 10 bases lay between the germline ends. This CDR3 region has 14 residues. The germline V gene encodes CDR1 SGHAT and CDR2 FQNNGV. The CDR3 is CASSLEPGWETQYF. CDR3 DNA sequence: TGTGCCAGCAGCTTAGAGCCAGGGTGGGAGACCCAGTACTTC.